Shown below are 5 T cell receptor beta chains from a single sample sequenced in a study of regulatory T cells in long-lasting Graves disease. Libraries of TCR beta came from iRepertoire HTBI primers plus Arm-PCR of CDR3 regions. TCRdb analysed the multiplex PCR reads with MiXCR anew, one entry per CDR3 protein. Found here are roughly 320,000 distinct CDR3 sequences, about a sixth of them singletons; the top ten hold just under 30%. Time point noted: newly diagnosed GD, antithyroid drugs for less than 3 months. PBMC RNA served as the TCR library source. These data also formed part of another study, on T cells in Graves' hyperthyroidism and ophthalmopathy.

The specimen was peripheral blood mononuclear cells (PBMCs), collected at new diagnosis, from a patient treated with antithyroid drugs. The receptor set was obtained from a man aged 35-49 years with Graves disease.

The chain combines TRBV7-2 with TRBJ2-1; tentatively, D is TRBD2 (5 bases). CDR1 is SGHTA, CDR2 FQGNSA, per germline. The CDR3 runs to 14 residues. Between the trimmed V and J ends, which lost 5 bases and 8 bases, there was a span of 16 bases. The CDR3 loop reads CASSPRSVEDEQFF. CDR3 nucleotides: TGTGCCAGCAGCCCGCGGAGTGTGGAGGATGAGCAGTTCTTC.

This clonotype was seen at least ten times. CDR3 sequence (DNA): TGTGCCAGCAGTTTCGGACAGGGAAATGAGCAGTTCTTC. Its translation is CASSFGQGNEQFF. The chain combines TRBV28 with TRBJ2-1, with 8 bases aligning to TRBD1. The CDR3 is made up of 13 amino acids. From germline, CDR1 is MDHEN and CDR2 SYDVKM. The trim removed 3 bases at V and 7 bases at J, leaving 2 bases unmatched.

This clonotype was detected many times. J is TRBJ1-2 and V is TRBV28; 8 nucleotides match TRBD1. The CDR3 sequence is 14 residues long. The V gene end was trimmed by 3 bases and the J gene end by 4 bases; junction bases not matched to a gene: 4. Germline CDR1 and CDR2: MDHEN and SYDVKM. The DNA of the CDR3 is TGTGCCAGCAGTTTGGGACAGGAGAGCTATGGCTACACCTTC. Translating gives CASSLGQESYGYTF.

The rearrangement joins TRBV15 to TRBJ1-5, with TRBD1 as a possible D gene (6 bases). The V end was cut by 0 bases, the J end by 7 bases, with 10 bases between. The germline V gene has CDR1 LNHNV and CDR2 YYDKDF (reference sequence). The length of the CDR3 is 14 residues. As DNA, the CDR3 is TGTGCCACCAGCAGAGAGGCAGGGGTACAGCCCCAGCATTTT. This codes for CATSREAGVQPQHF. The complete variable domain, with remaining parts taken from reference TRBV15 and TRBJ1-5, reads DAMVIQNPRYQVTQFGKPVTLSCSQTLNHNVMYWYQQKSSQAPKLLFHYYDKDFNNEADTPDNFQSRRPNTSFCFLDIRSPGLGDTAMYLCATSREAGVQPQHFGDGTRLSIL.

This clonotype was counted ten times or more. The chain couples TRBV18 to TRBJ2-7; the D gene is possibly TRBD1 (6 bases). Trimming removed 3 bases from V and 0 bases from J, with 9 bases in between. The CDR3 is 14 amino acids. CDR1 is KGHSH and CDR2 is LQKENI in the germline V gene. The CDR3: CASSPGTSSYEQYF. For the CDR3, the DNA is TGTGCCAGCTCACCCGGGACATCCTCCTACGAGCAGTACTTC. Filled out from reference TRBV18 and TRBJ2-7, the complete variable domain reads NAGVMQNPRHLVRRRGQEARLRCSPMKGHSHVYWYRQLPEEGLKFMVYLQKENIIDESGMPKERFSAEFPKEGPSILRIQQVVRGDSAAYFCASSPGTSSYEQYFGPGTRLTVT.